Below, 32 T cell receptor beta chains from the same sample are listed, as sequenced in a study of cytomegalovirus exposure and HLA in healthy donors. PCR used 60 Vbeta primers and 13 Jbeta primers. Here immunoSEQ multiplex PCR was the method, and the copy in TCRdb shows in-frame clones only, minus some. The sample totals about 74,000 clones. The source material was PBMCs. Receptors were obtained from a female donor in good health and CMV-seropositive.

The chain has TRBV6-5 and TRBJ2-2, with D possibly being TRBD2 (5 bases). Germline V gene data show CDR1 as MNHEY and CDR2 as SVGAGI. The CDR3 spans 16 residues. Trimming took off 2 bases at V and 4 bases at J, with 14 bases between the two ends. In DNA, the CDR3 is TGTGCCAGCAGTTACCCCGCCCAAGGAGGCACCGGGGAGCTGTTTTTT. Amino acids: CASSYPAQGGTGELFF.

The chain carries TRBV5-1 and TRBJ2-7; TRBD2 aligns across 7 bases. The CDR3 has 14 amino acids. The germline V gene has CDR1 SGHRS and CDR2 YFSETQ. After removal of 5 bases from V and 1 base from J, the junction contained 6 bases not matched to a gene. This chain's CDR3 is CASRFSGSSYEQYF. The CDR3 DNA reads TGCGCCAGCAGGTTTAGCGGGTCGTCCTACGAGCAGTACTTC.

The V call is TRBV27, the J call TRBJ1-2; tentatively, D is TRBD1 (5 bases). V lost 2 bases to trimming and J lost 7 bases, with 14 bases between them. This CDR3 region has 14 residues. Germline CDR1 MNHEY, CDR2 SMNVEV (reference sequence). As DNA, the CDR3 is TGTGCCAGCAGTTTAGGTGGCGGGGCTGGTGGCTACACCTTC. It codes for CASSLGGGAGGYTF.

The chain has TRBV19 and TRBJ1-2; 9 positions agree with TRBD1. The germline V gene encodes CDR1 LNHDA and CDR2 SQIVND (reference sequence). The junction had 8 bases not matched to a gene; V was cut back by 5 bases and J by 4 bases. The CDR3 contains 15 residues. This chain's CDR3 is CASSPRTGGGYGYTF. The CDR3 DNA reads TGTGCCAGTAGTCCCCGAACAGGGGGCGGCTATGGCTACACCTTC.

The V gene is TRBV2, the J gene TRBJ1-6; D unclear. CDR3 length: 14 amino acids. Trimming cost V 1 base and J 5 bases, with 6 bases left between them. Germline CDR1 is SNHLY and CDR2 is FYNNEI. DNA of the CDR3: TGTGCCAGCAGTGAAGGGCAGGATAATTCACCCCTCCACTTT. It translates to CASSEGQDNSPLHF.

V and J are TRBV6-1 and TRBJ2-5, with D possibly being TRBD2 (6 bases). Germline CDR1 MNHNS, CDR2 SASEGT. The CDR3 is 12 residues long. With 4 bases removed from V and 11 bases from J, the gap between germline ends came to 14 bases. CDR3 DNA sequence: TGTGCCAGCAGTGGAGCTAGGAGGGCACAGTACTTC. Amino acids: CASSGARRAQYF.

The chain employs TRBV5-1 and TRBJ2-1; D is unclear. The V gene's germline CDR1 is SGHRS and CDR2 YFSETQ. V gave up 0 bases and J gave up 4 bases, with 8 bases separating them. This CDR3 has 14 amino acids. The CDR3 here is CASSLEQLYNEQFF. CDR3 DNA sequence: TGCGCCAGCAGCTTGGAACAGTTATACAATGAGCAGTTCTTC.

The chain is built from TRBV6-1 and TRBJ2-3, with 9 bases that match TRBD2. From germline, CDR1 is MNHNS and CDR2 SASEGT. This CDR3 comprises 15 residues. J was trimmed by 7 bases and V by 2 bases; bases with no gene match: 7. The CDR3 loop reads CASSESSGGPNTQYF. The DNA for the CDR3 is TGTGCCAGCAGTGAATCCAGCGGGGGGCCAAATACGCAGTATTTT.

This CDR3 reads CAWTRTANTEAFF. Written as DNA, the CDR3 is TGTGCCTGGACCAGGACAGCGAACACTGAAGCTTTCTTT. The chain carries TRBV30 and TRBJ1-1; D is perhaps TRBD1 (6 bases). Trimming took off 4 bases at V and 1 base at J, with 10 bases between the two ends. The germline CDR1 and CDR2 sequences are GTSNPN and SVGIG (reference sequence). The CDR3 has 13 amino acids.

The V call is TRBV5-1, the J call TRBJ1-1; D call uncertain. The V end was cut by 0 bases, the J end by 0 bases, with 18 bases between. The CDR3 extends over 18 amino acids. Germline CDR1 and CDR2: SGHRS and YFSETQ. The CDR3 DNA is TGCGCCAGCAGCTTGGAACCGGGAAGCCTCTCACTGAACACTGAAGCTTTCTTT. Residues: CASSLEPGSLSLNTEAFF.

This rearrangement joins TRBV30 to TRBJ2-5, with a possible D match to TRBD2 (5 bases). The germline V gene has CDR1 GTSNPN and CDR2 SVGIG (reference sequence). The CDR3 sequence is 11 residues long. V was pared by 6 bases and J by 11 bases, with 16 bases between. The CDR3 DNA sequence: TGTGCCTGTTTCCTACTACGAGGGCAGTACTTC. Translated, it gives CACFLLRGQYF.

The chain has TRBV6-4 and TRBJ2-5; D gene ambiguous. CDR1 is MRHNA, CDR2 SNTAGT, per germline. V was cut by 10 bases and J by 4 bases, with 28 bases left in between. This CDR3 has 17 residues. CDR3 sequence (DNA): TGTGCCATCCTAAAACCCGTGGGTCCGTCGGAGTTAGAGACCCAGTACTTC. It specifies CAILKPVGPSELETQYF.

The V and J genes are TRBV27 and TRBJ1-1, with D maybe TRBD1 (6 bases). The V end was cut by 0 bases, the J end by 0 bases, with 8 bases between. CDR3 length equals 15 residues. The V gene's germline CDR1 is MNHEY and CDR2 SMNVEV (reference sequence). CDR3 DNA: TGTGCCAGCAGTTTATCCTGGACAGTGAACACTGAAGCTTTCTTT. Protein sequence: CASSLSWTVNTEAFF.

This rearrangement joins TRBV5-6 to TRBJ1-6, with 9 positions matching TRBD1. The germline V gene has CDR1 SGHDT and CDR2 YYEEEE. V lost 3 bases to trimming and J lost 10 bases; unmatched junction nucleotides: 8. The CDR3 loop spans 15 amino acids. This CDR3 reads CASSSGTGFKSPLHF. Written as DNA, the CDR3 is TGTGCCAGCAGCTCCGGGACAGGGTTTAAATCACCCCTCCACTTT.

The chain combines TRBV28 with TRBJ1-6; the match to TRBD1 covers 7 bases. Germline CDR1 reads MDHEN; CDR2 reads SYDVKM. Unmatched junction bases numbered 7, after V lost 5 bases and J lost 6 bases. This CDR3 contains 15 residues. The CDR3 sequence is CASSAQGVPNSPLHF. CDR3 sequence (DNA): TGTGCCAGCAGTGCCCAGGGGGTGCCTAATTCACCCCTCCACTTT. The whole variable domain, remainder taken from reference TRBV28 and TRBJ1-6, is DVKVTQSSRYLVKRTGEKVFLECVQDMDHENMFWYRQDPGLGLRLIYFSYDVKMKEKGDIPEGYSVSREKKERFSLILESASTNQTSMYLCASSAQGVPNSPLHFGNGTRLTVT.

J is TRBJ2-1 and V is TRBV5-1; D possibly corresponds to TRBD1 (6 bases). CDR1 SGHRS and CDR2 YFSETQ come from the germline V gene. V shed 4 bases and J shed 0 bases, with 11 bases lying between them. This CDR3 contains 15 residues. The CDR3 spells CASSPGQYSYNEQFF. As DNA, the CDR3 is TGCGCCAGCAGCCCAGGACAGTACTCCTACAATGAGCAGTTCTTC.

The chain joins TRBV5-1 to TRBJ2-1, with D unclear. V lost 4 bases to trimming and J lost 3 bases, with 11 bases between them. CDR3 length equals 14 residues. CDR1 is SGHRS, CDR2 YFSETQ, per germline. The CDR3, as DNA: TGCGCCAGCAGCCCCGACGGGTTCTACAATGAGCAGTTCTTC. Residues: CASSPDGFYNEQFF. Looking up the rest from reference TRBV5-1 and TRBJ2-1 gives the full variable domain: KAGVTQTPRYLIKTRGQQVTLSCSPISGHRSVSWYQQTPGQGLQFLFEYFSETQRNKGNFPGRFSGRQFSNSRSEMNVSTLELGDSALYLCASSPDGFYNEQFFGPGTRLTVL.

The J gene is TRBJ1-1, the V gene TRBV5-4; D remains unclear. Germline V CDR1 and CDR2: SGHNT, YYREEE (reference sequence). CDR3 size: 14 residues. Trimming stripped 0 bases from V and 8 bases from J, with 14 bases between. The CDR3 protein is CASSLAVTKTEAFF. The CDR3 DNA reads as TGTGCCAGCAGCTTGGCAGTGACCAAGACAGAAGCTTTCTTT.

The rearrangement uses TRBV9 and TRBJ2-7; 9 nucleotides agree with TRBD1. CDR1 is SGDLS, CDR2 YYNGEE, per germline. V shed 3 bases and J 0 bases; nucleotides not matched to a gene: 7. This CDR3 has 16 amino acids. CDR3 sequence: CASSAEQGATSYEQYF. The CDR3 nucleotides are TGTGCCAGCAGCGCCGAACAGGGGGCGACCTCCTACGAGCAGTACTTC.

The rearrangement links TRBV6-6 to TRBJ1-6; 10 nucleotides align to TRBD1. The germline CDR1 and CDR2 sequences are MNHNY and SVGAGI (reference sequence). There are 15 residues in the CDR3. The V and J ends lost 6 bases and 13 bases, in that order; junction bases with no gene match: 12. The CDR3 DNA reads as TGTGCCAGCAGGCCTAGCCGGGACAGGGGCGGCCCCCTCCACTTT. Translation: CASRPSRDRGGPLHF.

The CDR3 region is CASSPRTGRASGVTNTGELFF. The CDR3 bases are TGTGCCAGCAGTCCACGGACAGGGCGAGCTAGCGGAGTTACGAACACCGGGGAGCTGTTTTTT. The chain is built from TRBV28 and TRBJ2-2; D is perhaps TRBD1 (8 bases). The CDR3 runs 21 residues. V was pared by 5 bases and J by 0 bases, with 28 bases between. CDR1 and CDR2 from the germline V gene are MDHEN and SYDVKM.

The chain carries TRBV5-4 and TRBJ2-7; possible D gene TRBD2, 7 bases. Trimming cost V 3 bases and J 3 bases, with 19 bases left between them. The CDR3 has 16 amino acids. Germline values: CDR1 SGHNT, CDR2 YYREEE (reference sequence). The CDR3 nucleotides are TGTGCCAGCAGCTCTGGTGGGGGGGCTAAAGGCTACGAGCAGTACTTC. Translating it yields CASSSGGGAKGYEQYF.

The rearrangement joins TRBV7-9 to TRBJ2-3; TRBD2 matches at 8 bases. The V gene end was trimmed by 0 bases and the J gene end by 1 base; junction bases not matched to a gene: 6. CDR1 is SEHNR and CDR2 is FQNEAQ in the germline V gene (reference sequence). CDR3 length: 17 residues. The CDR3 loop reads CASSLARWREGTDTQYF. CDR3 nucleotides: TGTGCCAGCAGCTTAGCGCGGTGGCGGGAGGGCACAGATACGCAGTATTTT.

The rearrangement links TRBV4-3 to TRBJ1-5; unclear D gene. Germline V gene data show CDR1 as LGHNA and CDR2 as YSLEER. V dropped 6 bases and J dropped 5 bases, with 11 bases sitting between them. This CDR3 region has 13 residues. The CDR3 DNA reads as TGCGCCAGCAGTCTTAGTACGGATCAGCCCCAGCATTTT. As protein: CASSLSTDQPQHF.

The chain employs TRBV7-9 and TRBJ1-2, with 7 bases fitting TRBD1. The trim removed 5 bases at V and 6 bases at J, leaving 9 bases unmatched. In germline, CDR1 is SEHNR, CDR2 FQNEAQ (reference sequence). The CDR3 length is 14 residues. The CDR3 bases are TGTGCCAGCAGCCGGGGACGACAGGGACATGGCTACACCTTC. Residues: CASSRGRQGHGYTF.

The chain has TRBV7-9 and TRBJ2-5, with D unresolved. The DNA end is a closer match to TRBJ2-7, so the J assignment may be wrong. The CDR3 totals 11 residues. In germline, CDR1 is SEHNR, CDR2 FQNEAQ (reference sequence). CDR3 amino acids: CASSPIYEQYF. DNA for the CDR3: TGTGCCAGCAGCCCTATCTACGAGCAGTACTTC.

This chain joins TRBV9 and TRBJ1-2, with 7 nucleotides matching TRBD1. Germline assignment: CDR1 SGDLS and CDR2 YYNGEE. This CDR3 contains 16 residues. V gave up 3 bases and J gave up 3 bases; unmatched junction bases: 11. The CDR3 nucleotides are TGTGCCAGCAGCGATAGTATAGGGGGCCTCGACTATGGCTACACCTTC. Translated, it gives CASSDSIGGLDYGYTF.

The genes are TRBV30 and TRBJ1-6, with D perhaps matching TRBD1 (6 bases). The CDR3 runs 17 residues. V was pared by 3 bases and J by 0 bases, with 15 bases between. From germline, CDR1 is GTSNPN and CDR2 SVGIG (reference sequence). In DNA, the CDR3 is TGTGCCTGGAGGCAAGGCGGGGGGCACTCCTATAATTCACCCCTCCACTTT. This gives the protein CAWRQGGGHSYNSPLHF.

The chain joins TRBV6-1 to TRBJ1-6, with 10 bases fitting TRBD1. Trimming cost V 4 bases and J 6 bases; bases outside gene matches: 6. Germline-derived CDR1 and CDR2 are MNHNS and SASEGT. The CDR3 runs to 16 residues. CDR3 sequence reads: CASSGIRDRGNSPLHF. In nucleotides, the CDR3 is TGTGCCAGCAGTGGAATCCGGGACAGGGGTAATTCACCCCTCCACTTT.

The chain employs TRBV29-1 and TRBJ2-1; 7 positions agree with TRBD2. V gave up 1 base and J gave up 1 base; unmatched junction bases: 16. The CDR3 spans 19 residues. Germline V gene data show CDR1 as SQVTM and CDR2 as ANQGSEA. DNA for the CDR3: TGCAGCGTTGAAGGGGTTAGCGGGTACGCTCGTTCTTCCTACAATGAGCAGTTCTTC. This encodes CSVEGVSGYARSSYNEQFF.

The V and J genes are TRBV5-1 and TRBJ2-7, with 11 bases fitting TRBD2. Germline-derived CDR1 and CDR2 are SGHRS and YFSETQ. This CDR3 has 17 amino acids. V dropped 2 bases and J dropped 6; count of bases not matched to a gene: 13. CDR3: CASSFPPDTLAGGEQYF. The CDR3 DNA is TGCGCCAGCAGCTTCCCACCTGATACGCTAGCGGGAGGCGAGCAGTACTTC.

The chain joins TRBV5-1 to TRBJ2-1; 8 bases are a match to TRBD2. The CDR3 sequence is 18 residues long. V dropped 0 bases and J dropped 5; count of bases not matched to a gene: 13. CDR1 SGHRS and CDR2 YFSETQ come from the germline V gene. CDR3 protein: CASSLVPVEAGADNEQFF. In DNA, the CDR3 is TGCGCCAGCAGCTTGGTGCCGGTAGAAGCGGGAGCTGACAATGAGCAGTTCTTC.